One TCR beta chain is described in this entry. The antigen is unknown. This sample is part of a study of cytomegalovirus exposure and HLA in healthy donors. Study in general: Among fewer than 500 genotyped donors, around 77% fell in the Caucasian-associated ancestry cluster. Study observations and caveats: An analysis done earlier found most TCR beta V segments productive about 87% or about 30% of the time.

CDR1 is LGHNT and CDR2 is FRNRAP in the germline V gene. Trimming cost V 5 bases and J 5 bases; bases outside gene matches: 8. CDR3 length equals 15 residues. Primers included in the PCR were 60 Vbeta and 13 Jbeta primers. Using immunoSEQ multiplex PCR, the repertoire was profiled, and TCRdb retains in-frame clones only, with some absent. The data hold fewer than 200,000 clones, with about 86% observed a single time. The sequence was obtained from a man aged 35-49 years in good health and CMV-seropositive. The V gene is TRBV12-5, the J gene TRBJ2-2; 7 bases fit TRBD2. The sample comprised PBMCs. In DNA form, the CDR3 reads TGTGCTAGTGGTATCGGCGGGAGTAATACCGGGGAGCTGTTTTTT. Its protein product is CASGIGGSNTGELFF.